What follows are 26 T cell receptor beta chains derived from one specimen sequenced in a study of CD8 T cells in ankylosing spondylitis. The study, taken as a whole, reports: Characteristic of ankylosing spondylitis blood, it appeared, was a TCR beta motif comprising roughly eight highly homologous variants.

These receptors lack a known antigen. TCRdb independently ran MiXCR on the 5' RACE reads; one entry per CDR3 protein. The top ten clones hold approximately 30% of a sample with around 91,000 distinct CDR3 sequences, roughly 8.5% of them seen once. Sequencing used blood, either unsorted or a sorted T cell fraction (not recorded which). The receptors derive from a male donor with ankylosing spondylitis.

This clonotype was seen many times. The J gene is TRBJ2-3, the V gene TRBV5-6, with a possible D match to TRBD1 (6 bases). The CDR3 runs to 16 residues. Trimming left V 1 base short and J 2 bases short, with 14 bases between. Germline assignment: CDR1 SGHDT and CDR2 YYEEEE. The CDR3 loop is CASSLYVGATTDTQYF. The DNA for the CDR3 is TGTGCCAGCAGCTTGTATGTGGGGGCCACCACAGATACGCAGTATTTT. The whole variable domain, remainder taken from reference TRBV5-6 and TRBJ2-3, is DAGVTQSPTHLIKTRGQQVTLRCSPKSGHDTVSWYQQALGQGPQFIFQYYEEEERQRGNFPDRFSGHQFPNYSSELNVNALLLGDSALYLCASSLYVGATTDTQYFGPGTRLTVL.

This clonotype was seen many times. This chain links TRBV5-1 with TRBJ2-3; D uncertain. V lost 2 bases to trimming and J lost 4 bases, with 5 bases between them. There are 12 residues in the CDR3. Germline-derived CDR1 and CDR2 are SGHRS and YFSETQ. CDR3 residues: CASSFGADTQYF. The CDR3 DNA reads TGCGCCAGCAGCTTTGGCGCAGATACGCAGTATTTT.

This clonotype appeared a few times. This chain links TRBV5-5 with TRBJ2-7, with 9 bases aligning to TRBD1. CDR3 length: 14 residues. V was clipped by 2 bases and J by 4 bases; unmatched bases: 4. The germline CDR1 and CDR2 sequences are SGHKS and YYEKEE (reference sequence). CDR3 coding DNA: TGTGCCAGCAGCTTAACGGGACAGGGTTACGAGCAGTACTTC. Translated: CASSLTGQGYEQYF. The full variable domain, completed using reference TRBV5-5 and TRBJ2-7, is DAGVTQSPTHLIKTRGQQVTLRCSPISGHKSVSWYQQVLGQGPQFIFQYYEKEERGRGNFPDRFSARQFPNYSSELNVNALLLGDSALYLCASSLTGQGYEQYFGPGTRLTVT.

Many counts were recorded for this clonotype. The rearrangement joins TRBV29-1 to TRBJ1-1; the D gene is possibly TRBD1 (5 bases). The CDR3 has 14 residues. V shed 6 bases and J shed 1 base, with 15 bases lying between them. Germline assignment: CDR1 SQVTM and CDR2 ANQGSEA. CDR3 in amino acids: CSVRKAGRNTEAFF. CDR3 coding DNA: TGCAGCGTCCGAAAGGCGGGGCGGAACACTGAAGCTTTCTTT. Based on the CDR3 plus reference TRBV29-1 and TRBJ1-1, the full variable domain is SAVISQKPSRDICQRGTSLTIQCQVDSQVTMMFWYRQQPGQSLTLIATANQGSEATYESGFVIDKFPISRPNLTFSTLTVSNMSPEDSSIYLCSVRKAGRNTEAFFGQGTRLTVV.

The chain is built from TRBV3-1 and TRBJ2-7; 14 nucleotides line up with TRBD2. In germline, CDR1 is LGHDT, CDR2 YNNKEL (reference sequence). CDR3 length equals 18 residues. V lost 2 bases and J lost 3; bases outside the gene matches: 9. The CDR3 DNA follows: TGTGCCAGCAGCCAATCGGGACTAGCGGGAGAATTCCACTACGAGCAGTACGTC. Protein sequence: CASSQSGLAGEFHYEQYV.

V usage is TRBV11-1 and J usage is TRBJ1-1, with 7 bases matching TRBD1. J was trimmed by 4 bases and V by 3 bases; bases with no gene match: 20. The CDR3 contains 19 residues. Germline-derived CDR1 and CDR2 are SGHAT and FQDESV (reference sequence). The CDR3 coding sequence is TGTGCCAGCAGCTTGGAATTCCTACAGGGGAGAGGGGAAAGCACTGAAGCTTTCTTT. Residues: CASSLEFLQGRGESTEAFF.

V and J are TRBV5-1 and TRBJ2-2; 10 bases match TRBD1. Germline V gene lookup returns CDR1 SGHRS and CDR2 YFSETQ. V shed 5 bases and J 4 bases; nucleotides not matched to a gene: 11. The CDR3 contains 17 residues. In DNA form, the CDR3 reads TGCGCCAGCAGTACTACTCCGGGACAGGGGATCACCGGGGAGCTGTTTTTT. Residues: CASSTTPGQGITGELFF. Full variable domain (missing parts from reference TRBV5-1 and TRBJ2-2): KAGVTQTPRYLIKTRGQQVTLSCSPISGHRSVSWYQQTPGQGLQFLFEYFSETQRNKGNFPGRFSGRQFSNSRSEMNVSTLELGDSALYLCASSTTPGQGITGELFFGEGSRLTVL.

This clonotype was found a few times. The chain employs TRBV11-3 and TRBJ2-1; TRBD2 is a possible D gene (7 bases). Germline assignment: CDR1 SGHNT and CDR2 YENEEA. This CDR3 region has 17 residues. V lost 4 bases to trimming and J lost 6 bases, with 22 bases between them. CDR3 sequence: CASSSTWGGRIGNEQFF. CDR3 coding DNA: TGTGCCAGCAGCTCCACCTGGGGGGGGCGGATCGGCAATGAGCAGTTCTTC.

This clonotype has ten or more counts. J is TRBJ2-7 and V is TRBV20-1, with 8 nucleotides matching TRBD2. Trimming cost V 1 base and J 3 bases; bases outside gene matches: 14. The germline gives CDR1 DFQATT, CDR2 SNEGSKA (reference sequence). The CDR3 sequence is 17 residues long. The CDR3 sequence: CSARGLRQAGEIYEQYV. The CDR3 nucleotides read TGCAGTGCTAGAGGCCTGAGGCAAGCGGGAGAAATCTACGAGCAGTACGTC.

This clonotype came up a few times. The chain combines TRBV29-1 with TRBJ2-3, with TRBD1 as a possible D gene (5 bases). Trimming removed 0 bases from V and 4 bases from J, with 11 bases in between. Germline values: CDR1 SQVTM, CDR2 ANQGSEA. This CDR3 contains 14 residues. Written as DNA, the CDR3 is TGCAGCGTTGAAGATGGCAGGGTGGCAGATACGCAGTATTTT. Protein product: CSVEDGRVADTQYF.

This clonotype was observed a single time. The rearrangement uses TRBV20-1 and TRBJ2-1; 7 bases line up with TRBD2. The CDR3 is made up of 19 amino acids. Germline V gene data show CDR1 as DFQATT and CDR2 as SNEGSKA (reference sequence). In nucleotides, the CDR3 is TGCAGGGCCCACGCTGAGGACGAGCCCCCTAGCGGATATTACAATGAGCAGTTCTTC. This encodes CRAHAEDEPPSGYYNEQFF.

The genes are TRBV19 and TRBJ1-5; D is perhaps TRBD1 (5 bases). This CDR3 contains 16 residues. Germline CDR1 LNHDA, CDR2 SQIVND (reference sequence). The germline V and J ends were trimmed by 1 base and 2 bases, with 12 bases remaining between them. CDR3 in amino acids: CASSIGGARGNQPQHF. In DNA form, the CDR3 reads TGTGCCAGTAGTATAGGAGGGGCGCGGGGCAATCAGCCCCAGCATTTT.

This clonotype occurred many times. This rearrangement joins TRBV30 to TRBJ2-1; 8 bases agree with TRBD2. The CDR3 has 14 residues. Per germline, CDR1 GTSNPN and CDR2 SVGIG (reference sequence). With 4 bases clipped from V and 8 bases from J, the junction kept 10 bases outside the gene matches. This CDR3 is CAWNFGRASDEQFF. The CDR3 bases are TGTGCCTGGAATTTCGGGAGGGCCAGCGATGAGCAGTTCTTC. Combining the CDR3 with reference TRBV30 and TRBJ2-1 gives the whole variable domain SQTIHQWPATLVQPVGSPLSLECTVEGTSNPNLYWYRQAAGRGLQLLFYSVGIGQISSEVPQNLSASRPQDRQFILSSKKLLLSDSGFYLCAWNFGRASDEQFFGPGTRLTVL.

This clonotype was picked up many times. The gene calls are TRBV7-9 and TRBJ2-5; 8 bases are shared with TRBD2. V lost 5 bases, J lost 3 bases, and 8 bases stayed unmatched. This CDR3 spans 15 amino acids. Germline-derived CDR1 and CDR2 are SEHNR and FQNEAQ (reference sequence). CDR3 in DNA: TGTGCCAGCAGCCGCTTCTCGGGAGGGGAAGAGACCCAGTACTTC. Residues: CASSRFSGGEETQYF.

The V gene is TRBV5-1, the J gene TRBJ1-2; tentative D call: TRBD1 (5 bases). The V and J ends lost 0 bases and 11 bases respectively, with 14 bases between them. Germline V gene lookup returns CDR1 SGHRS and CDR2 YFSETQ. This CDR3 has 13 amino acids. The CDR3 nucleotides are TGCGCCAGCAGCTTGGAGGCAGGGTATCAGTACACCTTC. Protein sequence: CASSLEAGYQYTF.

This clonotype was observed many times. The chain employs TRBV15 and TRBJ1-2; D is unclear. Trimming removed 5 bases at V and 7 bases at J, with 11 bases between. Germline V lookup: CDR1 LNHNV, CDR2 YYDKDF (reference sequence). The CDR3 sequence is 12 residues long. This CDR3 reads CATSPRGPGYTF. CDR3 nucleotide sequence: TGTGCCACCAGCCCCCGTGGTCCTGGCTACACCTTC.

This clonotype was observed at least ten times. This chain uses TRBV9 with TRBJ2-7, with D maybe TRBD1 (6 bases). V shed 0 bases and J shed 0 bases, with 10 bases lying between them. CDR1 SGDLS and CDR2 YYNGEE come from the germline V gene. This CDR3 has 15 amino acids. CDR3: CASSVGAGDSYEQYF. CDR3 sequence (DNA): TGTGCCAGCAGCGTAGGGGCAGGGGACTCCTACGAGCAGTACTTC. Looking up the rest from reference TRBV9 and TRBJ2-7 gives the full variable domain: DSGVTQTPKHLITATGQRVTLRCSPRSGDLSVYWYQQSLDQGLQFLIQYYNGEERAKGNILERFSAQQFPDLHSELNLSSLELGDSALYFCASSVGAGDSYEQYFGPGTRLTVT.

This rearrangement joins TRBV5-4 to TRBJ1-6; tentative D call: TRBD1 (5 bases). Germline V gives CDR1 SGHNT, CDR2 YYREEE (reference sequence). V was clipped by 4 bases and J by 5 bases, with 16 bases between them. CDR3 length equals 16 residues. CDR3 amino acids: CASSAMGRPNNSPLHF. Here the CDR3 DNA reads TGTGCCAGCAGCGCGATGGGGCGCCCGAATAATTCACCCCTCCACTTT.

This clonotype was recorded a few times. The CDR3 spells CASIPGGSSYNEQFF. In nucleotides, the CDR3 is TGTGCCAGCATCCCAGGCGGGAGCTCCTACAATGAGCAGTTCTTC. V gene TRBV7-9 combines with J gene TRBJ2-1; 7 nucleotides agree with TRBD2. With 7 bases clipped from V and 0 bases from J, the junction kept 6 bases outside the gene matches. This CDR3 has 15 residues. CDR1 is SEHNR, CDR2 FQNEAQ, per germline (reference sequence).

There are a few counts of this clonotype. The gene calls are TRBV18 and TRBJ2-2; D is unclear. Germline values: CDR1 KGHSH, CDR2 LQKENI. Trimming took off 6 bases at V and 0 bases at J, with 11 bases between the two ends. This CDR3 comprises 15 residues. This CDR3 is CASSHPASNTGELFF. CDR3 DNA sequence: TGTGCCAGCTCCCACCCGGCCTCGAACACCGGGGAGCTGTTTTTT.

In this sample, this clonotype turned up a few times. The V call is TRBV20-1, the J call TRBJ2-7; 15 positions match TRBD2. V lost 4 bases, J lost 4 bases, and 2 bases stayed unmatched. The CDR3 consists of 14 residues. CDR1 is DFQATT and CDR2 is SNEGSKA in the germline V gene (reference sequence). CDR3 coding DNA: TGCAGTGCTATAGGACTAGCGGGAGGGTACGAGCAGTACGTC. Translating it yields CSAIGLAGGYEQYV.

This clonotype was found a few times. V gene TRBV2 combines with J gene TRBJ2-2; D is unclear. Germline V gene data show CDR1 as SNHLY and CDR2 as FYNNEI. Trimming removed 8 bases from V and 2 bases from J, with 9 bases in between. The CDR3 is made up of 13 amino acids. CDR3 coding DNA: TGTGCCAGCCTTAGACAAAACACCGGGGAGCTGTTTTTT. This codes for CASLRQNTGELFF.

This clonotype was seen at least ten times. This chain connects TRBV5-1 to TRBJ2-5; D gene unclear. V was pared by 0 bases and J by 2 bases, with 8 bases between. Germline V lookup: CDR1 SGHRS, CDR2 YFSETQ. The CDR3 runs 14 residues. CDR3 nucleotide sequence: TGCGCCAGCAGCTTGGGATCTGATCAAGAGACCCAGTACTTC. Amino acids: CASSLGSDQETQYF.

This chain connects TRBV19 to TRBJ2-1; 8 positions agree with TRBD2. With V trimmed by 3 bases and J by 0 bases, 4 bases remained unmatched. This CDR3 region has 16 residues. The germline V gene encodes CDR1 LNHDA and CDR2 SQIVND (reference sequence). In nucleotides, the CDR3 is TGTGCCAGTAGTATCCTGAGCGGGAGCTCCTACAATGAGCAGTTCTTC. This sequence encodes CASSILSGSSYNEQFF.

This clonotype was recorded at least ten times. This sequence joins TRBV2 and TRBJ2-5, with D unclear. Trimming removed 0 bases from V and 2 bases from J, with 13 bases in between. There are 16 residues in the CDR3. Germline V gene sequence: CDR1 SNHLY, CDR2 FYNNEI. In DNA form, the CDR3 reads TGTGCCAGCAGTGAAGCGCTTCTAGGTCCTCAAGAGACCCAGTACTTC. Translating it yields CASSEALLGPQETQYF.

Points on this clonotype: The junction departs from the called germline gene at one end, perhaps through a read error. The chain's CDR3 is CASSLRSQSNERLFF. For the CDR3, the DNA is TGTGCCAGCAGCTTGAGGTCCCAATCTAATGAAAGACTGTTTTTT. This chain links TRBV5-5 with TRBJ1-4; no clear D. This CDR3 has 15 amino acids. The germline CDR1 and CDR2 sequences are SGHKS and YYEKEE (reference sequence).